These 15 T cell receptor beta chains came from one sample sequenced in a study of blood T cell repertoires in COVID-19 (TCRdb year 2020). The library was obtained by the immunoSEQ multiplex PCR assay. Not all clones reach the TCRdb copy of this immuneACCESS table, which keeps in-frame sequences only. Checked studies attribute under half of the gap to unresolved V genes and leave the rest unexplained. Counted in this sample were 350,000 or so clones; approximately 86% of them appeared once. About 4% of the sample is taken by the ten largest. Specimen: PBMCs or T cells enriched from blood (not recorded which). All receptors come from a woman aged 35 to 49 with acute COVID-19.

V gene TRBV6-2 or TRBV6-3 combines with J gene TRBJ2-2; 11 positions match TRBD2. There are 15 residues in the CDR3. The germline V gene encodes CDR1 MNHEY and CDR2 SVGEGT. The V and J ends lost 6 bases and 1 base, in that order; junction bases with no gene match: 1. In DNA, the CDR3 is TGTGCCAGCAGCACTAGCGGGAGGAACACCGGGGAGCTGTTTTTT. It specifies CASSTSGRNTGELFF.

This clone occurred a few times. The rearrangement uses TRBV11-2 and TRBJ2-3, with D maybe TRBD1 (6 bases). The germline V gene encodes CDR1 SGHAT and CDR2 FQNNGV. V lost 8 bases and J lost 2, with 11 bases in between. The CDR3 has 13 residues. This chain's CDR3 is CASGGHLTDTQYF. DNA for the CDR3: TGTGCCAGCGGGGGCCACCTCACAGATACGCAGTATTTT.

CDR3 coding DNA: TGCGCCAGCAGTCATCAGACCGGGACAGGAAGGTTCGGAGACACCATATATTTT. Protein: CASSHQTGTGRFGDTIYF. The gene calls are TRBV23-1 and TRBJ1-3; 8 bases match TRBD1. Being an ORF, TRBV23-1 has a function that is uncertain. The CDR3 contains 18 residues. V lost 3 bases and J lost 8; bases outside the gene matches: 18.

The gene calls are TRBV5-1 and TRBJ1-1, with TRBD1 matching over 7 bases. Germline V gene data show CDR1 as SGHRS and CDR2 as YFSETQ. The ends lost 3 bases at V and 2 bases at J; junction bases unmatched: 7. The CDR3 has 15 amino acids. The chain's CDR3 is CASSSTYRGNTEAFF. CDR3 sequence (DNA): TGCGCCAGCAGCTCTACCTACAGGGGAAACACTGAAGCTTTCTTT.

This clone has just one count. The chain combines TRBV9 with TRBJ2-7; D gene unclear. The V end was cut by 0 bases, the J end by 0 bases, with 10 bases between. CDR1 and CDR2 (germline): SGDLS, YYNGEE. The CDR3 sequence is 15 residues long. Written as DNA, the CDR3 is TGTGCCAGCAGCGTAGGGCAGGATTTCTCCTACGAGCAGTACTTC. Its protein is CASSVGQDFSYEQYF.

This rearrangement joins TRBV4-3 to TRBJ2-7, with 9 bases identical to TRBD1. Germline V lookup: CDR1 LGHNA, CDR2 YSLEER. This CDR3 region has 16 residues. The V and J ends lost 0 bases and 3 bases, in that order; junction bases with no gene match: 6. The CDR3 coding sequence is TGCGCCAGCAGCCAAGATTTACCGGGACAGGGCTACGAGCAGTACTTC. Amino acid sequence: CASSQDLPGQGYEQYF.

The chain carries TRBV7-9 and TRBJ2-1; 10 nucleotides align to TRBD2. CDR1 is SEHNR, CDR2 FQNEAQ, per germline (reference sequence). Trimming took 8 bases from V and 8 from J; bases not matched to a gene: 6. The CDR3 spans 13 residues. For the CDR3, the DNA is TGTGCCAGCGTACTAGCGGGGAACTATGAGCAGTTCTTC. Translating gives CASVLAGNYEQFF.

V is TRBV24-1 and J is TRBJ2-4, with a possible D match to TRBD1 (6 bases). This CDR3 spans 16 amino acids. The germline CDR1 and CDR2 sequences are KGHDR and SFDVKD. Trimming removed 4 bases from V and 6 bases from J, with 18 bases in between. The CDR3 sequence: CATSDPLDSRGNIQYF. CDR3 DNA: TGTGCCACCAGTGACCCCTTGGACAGTCGAGGAAACATTCAGTACTTC.

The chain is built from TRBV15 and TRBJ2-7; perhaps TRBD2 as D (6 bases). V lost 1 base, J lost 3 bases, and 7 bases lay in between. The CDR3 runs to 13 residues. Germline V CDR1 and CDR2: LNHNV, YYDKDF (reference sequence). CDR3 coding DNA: TGTGCCACCAGCAGAGTGGGGGGCTACGAGCAGTACTTC. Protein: CATSRVGGYEQYF.

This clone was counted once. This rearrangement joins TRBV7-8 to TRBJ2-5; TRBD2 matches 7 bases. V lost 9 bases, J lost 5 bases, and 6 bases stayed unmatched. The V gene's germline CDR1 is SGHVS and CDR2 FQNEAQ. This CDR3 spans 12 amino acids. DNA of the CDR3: TGTGCCAGGGGGGGAGGGCCGGAGACCCAGTACTTC. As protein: CARGGGPETQYF.

The CDR3 nucleotides are TGTGCCAGCCTCGAGGGACAGGGGACCTTCGGGGTCGAGCAGTACTTC. Amino acid sequence: CASLEGQGTFGVEQYF. The chain has TRBV7-9 and TRBJ2-7; 10 bases align to TRBD1. V gave up 8 bases and J gave up 6 bases; unmatched junction bases: 16. The CDR3 length is 16 residues. Germline CDR1 is SEHNR and CDR2 is FQNEAQ (reference sequence). Filled out from reference TRBV7-9 and TRBJ2-7, the complete variable domain reads DTGVSQNPRHKITKRGQNVTFRCDPISEHNRLYWYRQTLGQGPEFLTYFQNEAQLEKSRLLSDRFSAERPKGSFSTLEIQRTEQGDSAMYLCASLEGQGTFGVEQYFGPGTRLTVT.

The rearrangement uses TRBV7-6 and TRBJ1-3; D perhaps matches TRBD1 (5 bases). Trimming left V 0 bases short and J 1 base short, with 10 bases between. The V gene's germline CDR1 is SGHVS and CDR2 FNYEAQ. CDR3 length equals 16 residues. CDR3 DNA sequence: TGTGCCAGCAGCTTAGCGCAGGGACTTTCTGGAAACACCATATATTTT. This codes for CASSLAQGLSGNTIYF.

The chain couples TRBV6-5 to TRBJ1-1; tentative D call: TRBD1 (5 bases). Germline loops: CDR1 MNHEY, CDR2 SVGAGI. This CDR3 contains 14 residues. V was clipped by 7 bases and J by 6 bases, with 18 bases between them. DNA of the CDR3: TGTGCCAGCAAGGGTGGTACAGGAAAAGCTGAAGCTTTCTTT. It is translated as CASKGGTGKAEAFF.

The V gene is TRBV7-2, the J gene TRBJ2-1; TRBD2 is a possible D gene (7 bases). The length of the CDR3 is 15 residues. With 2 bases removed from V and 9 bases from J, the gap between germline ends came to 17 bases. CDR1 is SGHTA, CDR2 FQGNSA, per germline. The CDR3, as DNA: TGTGCCAGCAGCTTATTATCCCGGGGGGCGGGTGAGCAGTTCTTC. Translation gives CASSLLSRGAGEQFF.

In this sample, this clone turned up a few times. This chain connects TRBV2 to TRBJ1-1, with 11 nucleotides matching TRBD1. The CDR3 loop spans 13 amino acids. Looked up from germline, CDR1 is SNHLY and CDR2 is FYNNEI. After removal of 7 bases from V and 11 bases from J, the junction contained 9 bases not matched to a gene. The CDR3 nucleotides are TGTGCCAGCATGACCTGGACAGGGGGCATGGCTTTCTTT. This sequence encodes CASMTWTGGMAFF. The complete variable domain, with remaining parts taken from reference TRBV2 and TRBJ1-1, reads EPEVTQTPSHQVTQMGQEVILRCVPISNHLYFYWYRQILGQKVEFLVSFYNNEISEKSEIFDDQFSVERPDGSNFTLKIRSTKLEDSAMYFCASMTWTGGMAFFGQGTRLTVV.